This TCR beta chain was sequenced in a study of beta chain features in type 1 diabetes. Study results and limitations: All four CD4+ subsets from Type 1 diabetes patients carried moderately but significantly shorter TCRB CDR3s. A pattern of fewer insertions and more deletions at VDJ junctions was seen in type 1 diabetes patients.

The CDR3 consists of 14 residues. Germline CDR1 and CDR2: SGHRS and YFSETQ. The V end lost 0 bases, the J end lost 4 bases, and 7 bases lay between the germline ends. This clone was seen a few times. What it recognizes is unknown. Every bit of the isolated RNA underwent reverse transcription, so sequencing read expressed TCRB transcripts. Data came from immunoSEQ multiplex PCR; TCRdb stores just in-frame clones and leaves some out. The data show over 650,000 clones, with over 12% seen just once and 0.03% to 0.04% held by the top ten. J is TRBJ2-2 and V is TRBV5-1; the D is unclear. This receptor was identified in a young man with type 1 diabetes. Input material: naive CD4+ T cells from blood. The CDR3 loop reads CASSLALVTGELFF. DNA for the CDR3: TGCGCCAGCAGCTTGGCCCTAGTCACCGGGGAGCTGTTTTTT.